Each of the 21 T cell receptor beta chains below was sequenced from the same sample in a study of vaccination and CD4 T cells after COVID-19. The treatment was: approximately 9-day PBMC culture with coronavirus spike peptide pools or control peptides (ViraFEST assay). These receptors lack a known antigen. The Oncomine TCR Beta short-read assay was what sequenced the DNA obtained from cultured CD4+ T cells. TCRdb analysed the PCR reads with MiXCR anew, one entry per CDR3 protein. The sample lists approximately 22,000 distinct CDR3 sequences, 50% to 70% occurring once. Specimen: CD4+ T cells from blood, cultured in vitro, collected after SARS-CoV-2 vaccination. These receptors originate from a human donor who received a COVID-19 vaccine.

The V and J genes are TRBV25-1 and TRBJ2-5; 11 bases line up with TRBD1. Germline CDR1 is MGHDK and CDR2 is SYGVNS. The J segment lost 5 bases and the V segment lost 7 bases, leaving 6 bases of the junction unmatched. The CDR3 totals 14 residues. The CDR3 nucleotides read TGTGCCAGCACCACGGACAGGGGGCTTGAGACCCAGTACTTC. Its protein is CASTTDRGLETQYF.

This chain joins TRBV27 and TRBJ2-5; 7 bases align to TRBD2. Per germline, CDR1 MNHEY and CDR2 SMNVEV (reference sequence). CDR3 length: 16 amino acids. The junction had 6 bases not matched to a gene; V was cut back by 0 bases and J by 2 bases. CDR3 sequence reads: CASSLSGREGQETQYF. The CDR3, as DNA: TGTGCCAGCAGTTTATCTGGGAGGGAAGGGCAAGAGACCCAGTACTTC.

V gene TRBV19 combines with J gene TRBJ2-3; D is perhaps TRBD2 (6 bases). The CDR3 length is 16 residues. V gave up 2 bases and J gave up 4 bases, with 16 bases separating them. Per germline, CDR1 LNHDA and CDR2 SQIVND (reference sequence). CDR3 sequence: CASSIRRDSLADTQYF. The CDR3 DNA sequence: TGTGCCAGTAGTATACGGCGGGATAGTCTTGCAGATACGCAGTATTTT.

J is TRBJ1-1 and V is TRBV11-3; D gene unclear. Trimming removed 3 bases from V and 0 bases from J, with 11 bases in between. Germline V gives CDR1 SGHNT, CDR2 YENEEA. The CDR3 is made up of 15 amino acids. The CDR3 region has the DNA TGTGCCAGCAGCTTCTTCGGACGGATGAACACTGAAGCTTTCTTT. It specifies CASSFFGRMNTEAFF.

The count of this clonotype is one. The genes are TRBV12-3 or TRBV12-4 and TRBJ2-2, with 12 bases that match TRBD1. The CDR3 extends over 15 amino acids. Trimming took 7 bases from V and 7 from J; bases not matched to a gene: 7. The CDR3 protein is CASTPGQGASGELFF. The CDR3 DNA follows: TGTGCCAGCACTCCGGGACAGGGGGCGAGCGGGGAGCTGTTTTTT.

This sequence joins TRBV10-3 and TRBJ2-1, with D perhaps matching TRBD1 or TRBD2 (5 bases each). Germline V gene data show CDR1 as ENHRY and CDR2 as SYGVKD. This CDR3 region has 18 residues. With 3 bases removed from V and 5 bases from J, the gap between germline ends came to 23 bases. CDR3 bases: TGTGCCATCAGTGAAATTGGGGGTAACATACGAAACAACAATGAGCAGTTCTTC. It codes for CAISEIGGNIRNNNEQFF.

V usage is TRBV6-1 and J usage is TRBJ1-1; tentatively, D is TRBD1 (5 bases). Trimming took 6 bases from V and 4 from J, leaving 12 bases between them. Germline CDR1 is MNHNS and CDR2 is SASEGT. The length of the CDR3 is 13 residues. The CDR3 coding sequence is TGTGCCAGCAGCCAGGGTTGGGGCACTGAAGCTTTCTTT. Amino acid sequence: CASSQGWGTEAFF.

This clonotype was seen a single time. The CDR3 ends on some other residue instead of the conserved phenylalanine or tryptophan, so this is likely a read error. The chain uses TRBV6-1 and TRBJ1-2; 11 nucleotides agree with TRBD1. The trim removed 6 bases at V and 5 bases at J, leaving 5 bases unmatched. The germline gives CDR1 MNHNS, CDR2 SASEGT. This CDR3 comprises 14 residues. The CDR3 nucleotides read TGTGCCAGCAGGGGACAGGGGGGGTGGTATGGCTACACCCTC. It codes for CASRGQGGWYGYTL.

The rearrangement uses TRBV6-2 or TRBV6-3 and TRBJ2-3, with 13 bases fitting TRBD2. CDR3 length: 17 amino acids. Germline V lookup: CDR1 MNHEY, CDR2 SVGEGT. V shed 6 bases and J 1 base; nucleotides not matched to a gene: 7. The CDR3 DNA is TGTGCCAGCAGCACACCCGGGACTAGCGGGGGCACAGATACGCAGTATTTT. Translated, it gives CASSTPGTSGGTDTQYF.

The V call is TRBV7-8, the J call TRBJ2-3; 13 nucleotides align to TRBD2. In germline, CDR1 is SGHVS, CDR2 FQNEAQ. The CDR3 has 17 amino acids. With 3 bases clipped from V and 0 bases from J, the junction kept 3 bases outside the gene matches. The CDR3 loop is CASSFGLAGASTDTQYF. The CDR3 nucleotides read TGTGCCAGCAGCTTCGGACTAGCGGGGGCGAGCACAGATACGCAGTATTTT.

As to this clonotype: At one end the junction does not follow the germline gene, possibly because of a read error. The gene calls are TRBV2 and TRBJ2-2; D unclear. Looked up from germline, CDR1 is SNHLY and CDR2 is FYNNEI. CDR3 length: 12 amino acids. CDR3 nucleotides: TGTGCCAGCAGTGAGAACCCCGGGGAGCTGTTTTTT. Amino acids: CASSENPGELFF.

This chain uses TRBV19 with TRBJ1-2; D may be TRBD1 (6 bases). Germline CDR1 LNHDA, CDR2 SQIVND (reference sequence). The CDR3 extends over 14 amino acids. V shed 3 bases and J shed 8 bases, with 16 bases lying between them. DNA of the CDR3: TGTGCCAGTAGTATTAAAGGGGGAACGAAAGGCTACACCTTC. Residues: CASSIKGGTKGYTF.

This clonotype has only one observation. The J gene is TRBJ2-3, the V gene TRBV4-1; D tentatively reads TRBD1 or TRBD2 (6 bases each). Germline V lookup: CDR1 MGHRA, CDR2 YSYEKL. The CDR3 runs to 18 residues. V was clipped by 0 bases and J by 2 bases, with 18 bases between them. Written as DNA, the CDR3 is TGCGCCAGCAGCCAAGATGATTTAGGAGGGGGAAACACAGATACGCAGTATTTT. Amino acids: CASSQDDLGGGNTDTQYF.

The rearrangement uses TRBV10-3 and TRBJ2-1, with D perhaps TRBD1 (5 bases). V lost 3 bases and J lost 8, with 14 bases in between. Germline CDR1 is ENHRY and CDR2 is SYGVKD. The CDR3 totals 14 residues. This chain's CDR3 is CAISDARVGDEQFF. DNA of the CDR3: TGTGCCATCAGTGATGCCAGGGTTGGTGATGAGCAGTTCTTC.

The chain links TRBV30 to TRBJ2-7; perhaps TRBD1 as D (6 bases). The germline gives CDR1 GTSNPN, CDR2 SVGIG (reference sequence). This CDR3 spans 13 amino acids. V lost 5 bases and J lost 0, with 11 bases in between. The CDR3 DNA follows: TGTGCCTGGTCGGGACAAGTCTCCTACGAGCAGTACTTC. Its translation: CAWSGQVSYEQYF.

This CDR3 is CASSLDRDYTEAFF. In DNA, the CDR3 is TGTGCCAGCAGCCTCGACAGGGACTACACTGAAGCTTTCTTT. The gene calls are TRBV4-2 and TRBJ1-1, with 7 positions matching TRBD1. The germline gives CDR1 LGHNA, CDR2 YNFKEQ. Germline trimming cut 4 bases from V and 3 bases from J; bases unmatched to any gene: 5. This CDR3 contains 14 residues.

For this clonotype: The limits of the CDR3 on the DNA are not certain, so only TCRdb's listed CDR3 is given. The chain carries TRBV19 and TRBJ2-2; the table's D call, TRBD1, was not checked against the DNA. Inclusive of both ends, the CDR3 amounts to 21 amino acids. CDR1 is LNHDA, CDR2 SQIVND, per germline (reference sequence). CDR3 loop: CASQGQGAKNIQYFGAGELFF.

A single count supports this clonotype. The gene calls are TRBV6-1 and TRBJ1-4; 9 bases are shared with TRBD1. The CDR3 has 14 residues. With 7 bases clipped from V and 8 bases from J, the junction kept 8 bases outside the gene matches. The germline V gene encodes CDR1 MNHNS and CDR2 SASEGT. CDR3 sequence: CASIRQGVREKLFF. The CDR3 DNA follows: TGTGCCAGCATCCGACAGGGGGTACGGGAAAAACTGTTTTTT.

The chain combines TRBV7-6 with TRBJ2-7, with D unclear. Looked up from germline, CDR1 is SGHVS and CDR2 is FNYEAQ. The V gene lost 2 bases and the J gene lost 5 bases, with 16 bases spanning the gap. This CDR3 has 15 residues. The CDR3 DNA reads as TGTGCCAGCAGCTTACGATCAGGACCTTCGGACGAGCAGTACTTC. Protein: CASSLRSGPSDEQYF.

This clonotype was counted a few times. V gene TRBV11-3 combines with J gene TRBJ1-1; D remains ambiguous. Germline V lookup: CDR1 SGHNT, CDR2 YENEEA. Trimming took 0 bases from V and 0 from J, leaving 14 bases between them. There are 17 residues in the CDR3. The chain's CDR3 is CASSLDLLGSMNTEAFF. The CDR3 DNA sequence: TGTGCCAGCAGCTTAGATTTGTTGGGTAGTATGAACACTGAAGCTTTCTTT.

On this clonotype itself: At one end the junction does not follow the germline gene, possibly because of a read error. The chain has TRBV6-1 and TRBJ1-1; weak D call: TRBD1 (5 bases). Germline-derived CDR1 and CDR2 are MNHNS and SASEGT. The CDR3 covers 14 residues. CDR3 DNA sequence: TGTGCCGGCAGTGAAGGGACCATGAACACTGAAGCTTTCTTT. It encodes CAGSEGTMNTEAFF.